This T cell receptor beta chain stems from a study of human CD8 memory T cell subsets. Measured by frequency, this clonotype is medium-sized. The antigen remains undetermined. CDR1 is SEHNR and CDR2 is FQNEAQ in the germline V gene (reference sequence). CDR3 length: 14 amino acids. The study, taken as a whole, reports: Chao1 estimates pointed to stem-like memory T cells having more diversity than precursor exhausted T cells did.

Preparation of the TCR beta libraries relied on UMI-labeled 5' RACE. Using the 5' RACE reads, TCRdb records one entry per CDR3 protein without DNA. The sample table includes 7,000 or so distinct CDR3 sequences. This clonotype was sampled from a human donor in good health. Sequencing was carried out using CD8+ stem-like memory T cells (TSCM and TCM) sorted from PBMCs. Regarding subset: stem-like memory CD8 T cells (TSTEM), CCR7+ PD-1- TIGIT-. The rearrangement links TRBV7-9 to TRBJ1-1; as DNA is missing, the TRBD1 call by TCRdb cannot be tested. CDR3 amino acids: CASSATGGDDEAFF.